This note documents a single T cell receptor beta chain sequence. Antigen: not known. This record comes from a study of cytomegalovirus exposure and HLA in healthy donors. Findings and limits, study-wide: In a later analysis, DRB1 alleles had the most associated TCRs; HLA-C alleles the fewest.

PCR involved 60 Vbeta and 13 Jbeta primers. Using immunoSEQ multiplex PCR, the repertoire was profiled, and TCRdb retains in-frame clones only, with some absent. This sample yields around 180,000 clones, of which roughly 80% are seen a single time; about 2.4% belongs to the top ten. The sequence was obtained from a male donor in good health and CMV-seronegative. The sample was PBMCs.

The CDR3 DNA sequence: TGCAGCGCTTCACAGGGGTTGGATCAGCCCCAGCATTTT. Its translation is CSASQGLDQPQHF. The chain is built from TRBV29-1 and TRBJ1-5, with TRBD1 matching 7 bases. The CDR3 length is 13 residues. Per germline, CDR1 SQVTM and CDR2 ANQGSEA. J was trimmed by 5 bases and V by 7 bases; bases with no gene match: 8.